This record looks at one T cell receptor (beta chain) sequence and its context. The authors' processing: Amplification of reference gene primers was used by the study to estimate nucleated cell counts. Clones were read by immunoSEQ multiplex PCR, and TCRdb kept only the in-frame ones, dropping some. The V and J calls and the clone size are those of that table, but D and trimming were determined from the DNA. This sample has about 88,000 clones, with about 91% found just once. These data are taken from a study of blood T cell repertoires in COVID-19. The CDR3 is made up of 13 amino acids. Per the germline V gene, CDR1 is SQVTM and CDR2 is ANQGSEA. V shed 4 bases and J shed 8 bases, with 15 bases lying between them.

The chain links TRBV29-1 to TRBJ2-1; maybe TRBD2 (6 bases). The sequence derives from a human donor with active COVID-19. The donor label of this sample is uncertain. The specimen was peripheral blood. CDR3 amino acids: CSVAVSTGDEQFF. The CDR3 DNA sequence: TGCAGCGTTGCAGTCTCAACGGGGGATGAGCAGTTCTTC.